The 14 T cell receptor beta chains below were found in one sample sequenced in a study of technical replicates of blood from several donors. TCRdb's table, derived via immunoSEQ multiplex PCR, lists solely in-frame clones and lacks some. The sample records tens of thousands of clones, roughly 90% being singletons. The material sequenced was T cells isolated from PBMCs. These receptor sequences come from a human donor in good health.

The rearrangement uses TRBV2 and TRBJ1-2; 10 nucleotides match TRBD1. The V gene's germline CDR1 is SNHLY and CDR2 FYNNEI. This CDR3 has 14 amino acids. The trim removed 4 bases at V and 6 bases at J, leaving 5 bases unmatched. CDR3 sequence reads: CASSGQGASHGYTF. The CDR3, as DNA: TGTGCCAGCAGTGGACAGGGGGCGAGCCATGGCTACACCTTC. Combining the CDR3 with reference TRBV2 and TRBJ1-2 gives the whole variable domain EPEVTQTPSHQVTQMGQEVILRCVPISNHLYFYWYRQILGQKVEFLVSFYNNEISEKSEIFDDQFSVERPDGSNFTLKIRSTKLEDSAMYFCASSGQGASHGYTFGSGTRLTVV.

This chain links TRBV19 with TRBJ1-1; tentatively, D is TRBD1 (5 bases). Germline CDR1 and CDR2: LNHDA and SQIVND (reference sequence). CDR3 length equals 14 residues. V lost 7 bases and J 4 bases, leaving 16 bases between the germline ends. CDR3 nucleotide sequence: TGTGCCAGTACCGATCAGGGCTGGGCCACTGAAGCTTTCTTT. It encodes CASTDQGWATEAFF.

J is TRBJ2-1 and V is TRBV2; possible D gene TRBD2, 6 bases. This CDR3 spans 13 amino acids. Trimming took off 7 bases at V and 13 bases at J, with 20 bases between the two ends. The germline V gene encodes CDR1 SNHLY and CDR2 FYNNEI. CDR3 amino acids: CASIGDSGGDQFF. CDR3 sequence (DNA): TGTGCCAGCATAGGGGACTCCGGAGGTGACCAGTTCTTC.

The chain has TRBV9 and TRBJ2-2; D possibly corresponds to TRBD2 (5 bases). Germline V lookup: CDR1 SGDLS, CDR2 YYNGEE. The CDR3 contains 15 residues. V lost 0 bases and J lost 4, with 10 bases in between. CDR3 loop: CASSVGTGSTGELFF. In DNA, the CDR3 is TGTGCCAGCAGCGTAGGGACGGGAAGCACCGGGGAGCTGTTTTTT.

The genes are TRBV15 and TRBJ2-1, with 8 bases fitting TRBD2. The V and J ends lost 5 bases and 3 bases, in that order; junction bases with no gene match: 12. The CDR3 is 17 residues long. CDR1 is LNHNV, CDR2 YYDKDF, per germline (reference sequence). The CDR3 DNA follows: TGTGCCACCAGCCTAAGCGGGAGTGCCTTTTACTACAATGAGCAGTTCTTC. This sequence encodes CATSLSGSAFYYNEQFF.

The rearrangement joins TRBV25-1 to TRBJ2-1; 7 positions agree with TRBD2. The germline gives CDR1 MGHDK, CDR2 SYGVNS. The CDR3 loop spans 15 amino acids. The V segment lost 2 bases and the J segment 10 bases; nucleotides outside the gene matches: 11. The CDR3 spells CASSETRGGRQEQFF. CDR3 DNA sequence: TGTGCCAGCAGTGAAACGAGGGGAGGGCGCCAGGAGCAGTTCTTC.

The chain joins TRBV5-4 to TRBJ1-1; weak D call: TRBD1 (6 bases). The germline CDR1 and CDR2 sequences are SGHNT and YYREEE (reference sequence). V dropped 2 bases and J dropped 0 bases, with 14 bases sitting between them. The CDR3 is 16 amino acids. CDR3 bases: TGTGCCAGCAGCTTTGTGACAGGCGTGATGAACACTGAAGCTTTCTTT. This encodes CASSFVTGVMNTEAFF.

The rearrangement links TRBV6-5 to TRBJ2-3; maybe TRBD1 (6 bases). Germline CDR1 MNHEY, CDR2 SVGAGI. This CDR3 has 16 amino acids. The ends were cut back, 0 bases at V and 3 bases at J, with 13 bases in the middle. CDR3 bases: TGTGCCAGCAGTTACTCCCTGACAGGCCCAACAGATACGCAGTATTTT. This translates into CASSYSLTGPTDTQYF.

The chain combines TRBV4-3 with TRBJ2-2; TRBD2 agrees at 11 bases. The germline V gene has CDR1 LGHNA and CDR2 YSLEER. The CDR3 contains 17 residues. Unmatched junction bases numbered 5, after V lost 0 bases and J lost 5 bases. DNA of the CDR3: TGCGCCAGCAGCCAAGAAGCTAGCGGGAGGATAACCGGGGAGCTGTTTTTT. Translated: CASSQEASGRITGELFF.

The V and J genes are TRBV6-5 and TRBJ2-7, with 12 positions matching TRBD2. This CDR3 comprises 15 residues. Germline V gives CDR1 MNHEY, CDR2 SVGAGI. V lost 4 bases and J lost 3; bases outside the gene matches: 4. The CDR3 DNA is TGTGCCAGCAGTTGGGTACTAGCGGGAGGCTACGAGCAGTACTTC. This gives the protein CASSWVLAGGYEQYF.

The genes are TRBV18 and TRBJ2-7; D gene unclear. The CDR3 contains 13 residues. Between the trimmed V and J ends, which lost 3 bases and 8 bases, there was a span of 14 bases. Germline V CDR1 and CDR2: KGHSH, LQKENI. The CDR3 DNA sequence: TGTGCCAGCTCACCTTCGATTCCTACGAAGCAGTACTTC. Protein product: CASSPSIPTKQYF.

The chain recombines TRBV19 with TRBJ2-7; D is possibly TRBD1 (6 bases). This CDR3 region has 16 residues. CDR1 is LNHDA, CDR2 SQIVND, per germline (reference sequence). The V end lost 0 bases, the J end lost 1 base, and 13 bases lay between the germline ends. The CDR3 region is CASSIDLGHVSYEQYF. CDR3 sequence (DNA): TGTGCCAGTAGTATAGATCTGGGACACGTTTCCTACGAGCAGTACTTC.

V usage is TRBV13 and J usage is TRBJ2-7, with D unresolved. The ends were cut back, 5 bases at V and 1 base at J, with 12 bases in the middle. The CDR3 runs 14 residues. Germline values: CDR1 PRHDT, CDR2 FYEKMQ (reference sequence). The CDR3: CASSRSVKSYEQYF. The DNA of the CDR3 is TGTGCCAGCAGCCGCTCAGTTAAATCCTACGAGCAGTACTTC.

The chain employs TRBV6-1 and TRBJ2-1; 10 positions agree with TRBD2. Looked up from germline, CDR1 is MNHNS and CDR2 is SASEGT. This CDR3 is 13 amino acids long. The ends lost 6 bases at V and 8 bases at J; junction bases unmatched: 4. The CDR3 region has the DNA TGTGCCAGCAGGGCTAGCGGGAGTTATGAGCAGTTCTTC. It yields the protein CASRASGSYEQFF.